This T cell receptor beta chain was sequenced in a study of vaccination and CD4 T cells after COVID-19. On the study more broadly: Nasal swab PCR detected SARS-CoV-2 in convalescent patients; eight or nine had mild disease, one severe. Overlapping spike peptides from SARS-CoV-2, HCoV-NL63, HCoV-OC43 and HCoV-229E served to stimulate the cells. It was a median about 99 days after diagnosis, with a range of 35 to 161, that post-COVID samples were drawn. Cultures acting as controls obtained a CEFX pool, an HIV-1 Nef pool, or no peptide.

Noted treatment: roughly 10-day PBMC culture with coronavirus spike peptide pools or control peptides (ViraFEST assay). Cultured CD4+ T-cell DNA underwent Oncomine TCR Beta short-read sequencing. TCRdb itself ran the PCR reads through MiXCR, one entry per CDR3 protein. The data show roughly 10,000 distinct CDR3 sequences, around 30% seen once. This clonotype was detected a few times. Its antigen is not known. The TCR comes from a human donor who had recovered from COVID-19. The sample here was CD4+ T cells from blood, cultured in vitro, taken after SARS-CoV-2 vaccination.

In DNA, the CDR3 is TGTGCCAGCAGCTTAGCAGGCCGAGGAACTAGCACAGATACGCAGTATTTT. This encodes CASSLAGRGTSTDTQYF. This chain connects TRBV7-2 to TRBJ2-3; the D is unclear. The CDR3 is 17 residues long. The germline V and J ends were trimmed by 0 bases and 0 bases, with 13 bases remaining between them. Germline V gene lookup returns CDR1 SGHTA and CDR2 FQGNSA. The whole variable domain, remainder taken from reference TRBV7-2 and TRBJ2-3, is GAGVSQSPSNKVTEKGKDVELRCDPISGHTALYWYRQSLGQGLEFLIYFQGNSAPDKSGLPSDRFSAERTGGSVSTLTIQRTQQEDSAVYLCASSLAGRGTSTDTQYFGPGTRLTVL.